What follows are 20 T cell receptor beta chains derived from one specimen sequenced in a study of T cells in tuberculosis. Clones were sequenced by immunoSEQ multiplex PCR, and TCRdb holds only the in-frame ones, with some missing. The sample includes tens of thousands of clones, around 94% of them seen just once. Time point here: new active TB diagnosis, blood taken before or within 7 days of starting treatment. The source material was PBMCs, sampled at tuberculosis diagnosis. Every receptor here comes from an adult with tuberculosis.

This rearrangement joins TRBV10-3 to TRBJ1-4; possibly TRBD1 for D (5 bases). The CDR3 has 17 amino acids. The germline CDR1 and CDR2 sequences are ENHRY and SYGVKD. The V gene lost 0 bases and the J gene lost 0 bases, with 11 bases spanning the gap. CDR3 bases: TGTGCCATCAGTGAGTCAGGCAGGGCCACAACTAATGAAAAACTGTTTTTT. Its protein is CAISESGRATTNEKLFF.

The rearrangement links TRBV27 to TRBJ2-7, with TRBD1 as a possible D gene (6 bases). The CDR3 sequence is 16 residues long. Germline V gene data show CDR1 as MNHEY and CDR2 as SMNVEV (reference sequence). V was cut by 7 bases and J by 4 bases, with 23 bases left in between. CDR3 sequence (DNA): TGTGCCAGCACCCTGAGGTACAGGGATAAATTATACGAGCAGTACTTC. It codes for CASTLRYRDKLYEQYF.

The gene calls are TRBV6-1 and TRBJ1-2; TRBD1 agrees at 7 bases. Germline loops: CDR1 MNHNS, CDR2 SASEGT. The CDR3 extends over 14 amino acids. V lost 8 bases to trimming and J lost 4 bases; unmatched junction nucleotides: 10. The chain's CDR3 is CASSFDRAAYGYTF. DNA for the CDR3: TGTGCCAGCTCCTTTGACAGGGCTGCCTATGGCTACACCTTC.

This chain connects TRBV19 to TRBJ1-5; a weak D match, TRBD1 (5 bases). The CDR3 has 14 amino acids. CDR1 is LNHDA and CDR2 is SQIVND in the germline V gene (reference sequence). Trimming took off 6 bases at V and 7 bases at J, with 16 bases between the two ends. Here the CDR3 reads CASSTRGEGQPQHF. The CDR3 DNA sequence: TGTGCCAGTAGCACCCGGGGGGAGGGGCAGCCCCAGCATTTT.

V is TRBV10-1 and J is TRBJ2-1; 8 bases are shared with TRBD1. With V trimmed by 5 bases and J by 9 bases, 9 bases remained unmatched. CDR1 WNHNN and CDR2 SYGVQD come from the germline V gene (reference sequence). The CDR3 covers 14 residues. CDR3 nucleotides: TGCGCCAGCAGTACCCCGGACAGGGTGGGTGAGCAGTTCTTC. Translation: CASSTPDRVGEQFF.

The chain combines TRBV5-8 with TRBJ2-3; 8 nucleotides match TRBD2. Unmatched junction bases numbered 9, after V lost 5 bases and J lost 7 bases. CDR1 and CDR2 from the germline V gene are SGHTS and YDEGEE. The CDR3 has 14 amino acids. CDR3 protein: CASSNPGGGHTQYF. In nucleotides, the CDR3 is TGTGCCAGCAGTAACCCGGGAGGGGGGCATACGCAGTATTTT.

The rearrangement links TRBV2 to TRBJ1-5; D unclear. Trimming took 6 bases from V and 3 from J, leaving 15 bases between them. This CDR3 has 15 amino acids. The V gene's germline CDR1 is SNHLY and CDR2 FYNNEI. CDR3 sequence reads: CASRIDTNHNQPQHF. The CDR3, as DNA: TGTGCCAGCAGGATAGACACAAACCACAATCAGCCCCAGCATTTT.

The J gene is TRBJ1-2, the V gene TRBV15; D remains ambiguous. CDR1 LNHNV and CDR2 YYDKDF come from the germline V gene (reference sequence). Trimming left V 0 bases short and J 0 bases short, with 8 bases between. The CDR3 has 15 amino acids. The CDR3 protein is CATSRDLAANYGYTF. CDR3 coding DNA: TGTGCCACCAGCAGAGATCTGGCGGCTAACTATGGCTACACCTTC.

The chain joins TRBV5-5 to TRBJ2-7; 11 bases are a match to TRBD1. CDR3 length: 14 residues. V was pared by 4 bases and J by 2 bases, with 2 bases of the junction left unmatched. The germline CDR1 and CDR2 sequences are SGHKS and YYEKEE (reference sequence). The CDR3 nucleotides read TGTGCCAGCAGCCCGGGACAGGGGGCCTACGAGCAGTACTTC. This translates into CASSPGQGAYEQYF. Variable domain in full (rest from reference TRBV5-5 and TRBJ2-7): DAGVTQSPTHLIKTRGQQVTLRCSPISGHKSVSWYQQVLGQGPQFIFQYYEKEERGRGNFPDRFSARQFPNYSSELNVNALLLGDSALYLCASSPGQGAYEQYFGPGTRLTVT.

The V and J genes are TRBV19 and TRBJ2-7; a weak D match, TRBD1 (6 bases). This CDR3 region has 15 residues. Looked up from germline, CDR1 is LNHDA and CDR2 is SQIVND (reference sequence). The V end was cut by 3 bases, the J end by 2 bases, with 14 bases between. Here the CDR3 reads CASSIGGQGTYEQYF. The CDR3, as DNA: TGTGCCAGTAGTATTGGTGGCCAGGGGACCTACGAGCAGTACTTC.

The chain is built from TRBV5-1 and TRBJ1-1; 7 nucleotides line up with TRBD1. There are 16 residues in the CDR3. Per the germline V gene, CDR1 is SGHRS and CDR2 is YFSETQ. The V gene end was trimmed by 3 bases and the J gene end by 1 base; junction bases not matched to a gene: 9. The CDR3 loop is CASSWRSGQRNTEAFF. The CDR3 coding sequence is TGCGCCAGCAGCTGGAGGTCGGGACAGCGGAACACTGAAGCTTTCTTT.

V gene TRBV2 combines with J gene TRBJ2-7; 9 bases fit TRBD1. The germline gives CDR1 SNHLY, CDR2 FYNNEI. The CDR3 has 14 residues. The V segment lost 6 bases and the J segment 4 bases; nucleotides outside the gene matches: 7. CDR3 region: CASSPSGQGYEQYF. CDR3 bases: TGTGCCAGCAGCCCCAGCGGACAGGGGTACGAGCAGTACTTC. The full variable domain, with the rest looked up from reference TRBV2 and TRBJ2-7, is EPEVTQTPSHQVTQMGQEVILRCVPISNHLYFYWYRQILGQKVEFLVSFYNNEISEKSEIFDDQFSVERPDGSNFTLKIRSTKLEDSAMYFCASSPSGQGYEQYFGPGTRLTVT.

CDR3 loop: CASSYQGPGNTIYF. The CDR3 nucleotides read TGTGCCAGCAGCTACCAGGGTCCCGGAAACACCATATATTTT. The chain is built from TRBV7-2 and TRBJ1-3; maybe TRBD1 (5 bases). Trimming pared 4 bases from V and 4 bases from J, leaving 11 bases between. The CDR3 covers 14 residues. CDR1 and CDR2 (germline): SGHTA, FQGNSA.

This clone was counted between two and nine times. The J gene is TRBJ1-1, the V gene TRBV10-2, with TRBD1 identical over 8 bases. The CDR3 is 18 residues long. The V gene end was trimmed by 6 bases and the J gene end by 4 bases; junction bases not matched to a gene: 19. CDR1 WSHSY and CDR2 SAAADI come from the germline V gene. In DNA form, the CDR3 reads TGCGCCAGCAGAGGGGAGATGCAGGGGGCAAAGGTGCGCACTGAAGCTTTCTTT. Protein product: CASRGEMQGAKVRTEAFF.

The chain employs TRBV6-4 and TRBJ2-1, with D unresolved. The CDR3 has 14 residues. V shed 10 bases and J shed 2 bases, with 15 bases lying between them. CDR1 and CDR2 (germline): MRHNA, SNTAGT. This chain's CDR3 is CAIPPGGPYNEQFF. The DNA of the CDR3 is TGTGCCATCCCACCCGGCGGCCCCTACAATGAGCAGTTCTTC.

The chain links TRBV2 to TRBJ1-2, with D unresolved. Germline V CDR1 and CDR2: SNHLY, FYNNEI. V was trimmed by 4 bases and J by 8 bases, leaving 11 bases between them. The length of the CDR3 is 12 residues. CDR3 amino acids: CASSVGGIGYTF. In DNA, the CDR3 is TGTGCCAGCAGTGTGGGAGGTATCGGCTACACCTTC.

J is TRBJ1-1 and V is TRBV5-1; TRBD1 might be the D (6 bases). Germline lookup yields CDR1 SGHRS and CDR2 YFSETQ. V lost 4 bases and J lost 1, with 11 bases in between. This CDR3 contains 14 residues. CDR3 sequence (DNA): TGCGCCAGCAGCCCCGGGACAACGAACACTGAAGCTTTCTTT. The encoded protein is CASSPGTTNTEAFF.

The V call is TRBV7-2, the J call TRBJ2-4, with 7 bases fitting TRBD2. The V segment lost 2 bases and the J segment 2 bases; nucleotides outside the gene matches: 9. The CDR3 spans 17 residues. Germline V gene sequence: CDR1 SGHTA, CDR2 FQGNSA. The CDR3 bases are TGTGCCAGCAGCTTAAATCGTCGGGGGGTTACCAAAAACATTCAGTACTTC. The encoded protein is CASSLNRRGVTKNIQYF.

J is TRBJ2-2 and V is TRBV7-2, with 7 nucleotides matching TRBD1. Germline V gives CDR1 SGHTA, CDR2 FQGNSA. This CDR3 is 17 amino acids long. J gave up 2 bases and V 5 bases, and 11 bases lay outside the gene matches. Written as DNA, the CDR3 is TGTGCCAGCAGCCCCGACTTAGGGACAGAAAACACCGGGGAGCTGTTTTTT. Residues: CASSPDLGTENTGELFF.

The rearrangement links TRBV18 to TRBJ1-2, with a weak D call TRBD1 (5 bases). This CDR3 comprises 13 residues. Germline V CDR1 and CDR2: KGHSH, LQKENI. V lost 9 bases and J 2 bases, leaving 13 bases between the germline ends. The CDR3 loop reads CASSTDRNYGYTF. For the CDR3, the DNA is TGTGCCAGTTCCACCGACAGAAACTATGGCTACACCTTC.